This T cell receptor beta chain was recovered during a study of cytomegalovirus exposure and HLA in healthy donors. The PCR contained 60 Vbeta and 13 Jbeta primers. TCRdb's copy holds only in-frame clones and misses some; the assay was immunoSEQ multiplex PCR. The table lists fewer than 120,000 clones, 76% of them singletons. This clone occurred once. This CDR3 spans 13 amino acids. V was clipped by 5 bases and J by 0 bases, with 8 bases between them. Per germline, CDR1 SGHDT and CDR2 YYEEEE. Material: PBMCs. The receptor was isolated from a man younger than 40 in good health and CMV-seropositive. The V and J genes are TRBV5-6 and TRBJ1-1; no firm D call. In DNA form, the CDR3 reads TGTGCCAGCAGTTCTGAGATGAACACTGAAGCTTTCTTT. Translating gives CASSSEMNTEAFF. Complete variable domain (other parts from reference TRBV5-6 and TRBJ1-1): DAGVTQSPTHLIKTRGQQVTLRCSPKSGHDTVSWYQQALGQGPQFIFQYYEEEERQRGNFPDRFSGHQFPNYSSELNVNALLLGDSALYLCASSSEMNTEAFFGQGTRLTVV.